The rows below give T cell receptor beta chains drawn from one sample of a study of T cells in severe cutaneous drug reactions. From its re-call of the multiplex PCR reads, TCRdb lists each CDR3 protein once, without DNA. This sample's table reports more than 6,500 distinct CDR3 sequences. Material for sequencing was cells from a skin blister. Receptors were obtained from a human donor with toxic epidermal necrolysis, a severe cutaneous drug reaction. CDR3s include the opening cysteine and the closing phenylalanine or tryptophan. Size is omitted from some rows. Given values are once, few, many or a class for expanded clones.

TRBV27	.	TRBJ2-2	CASSPWGTGAGELFF
TRBV5-4	.	TRBJ2-1	CASSPGQGIYNEQFF
TRBV7-9	.	TRBJ1-2	CASSLEAQGDYGYTF
TRBV5-4	medium-sized	TRBJ2-7	CASSLDRSSYEQYF
TRBV6-5	.	TRBJ2-2	CASSYLASGKAGELFF
TRBV5-4	.	TRBJ1-1	CASSRTGRDFF
TRBV28	.	TRBJ2-1	CASSLAGAQYNEQFF
TRBV9	.	TRBJ2-1	CASSPSGVNEQFF
TRBV28	.	TRBJ1-2	CASGPRMVYTF
TRBV12-3/TRBV12-4	medium-sized	TRBJ2-1	CASSPPGDEQFF
TRBV10-2	.	TRBJ2-1	CASSEGLAGNDNEQFF
TRBV28	.	TRBJ1-2	CASSLEVTAVYGYTF
TRBV10-3	medium-sized	TRBJ2-7	CAISPGQGISYEQYF
TRBV20-1	.	TRBJ2-1	CSAPSGTLMGEQFF
TRBV5-6	.	TRBJ2-7	CASSHISREQYF
TRBV19	.	TRBJ2-7	CASGDTISYEQYF
TRBV25-1	.	TRBJ1-1	CASSGNPGTASMNTEAFF
TRBV12-3/TRBV12-4	.	TRBJ1-2	CASSFGTEGYTF
TRBV5-6	.	TRBJ1-1	CASSSEDITFVDTEAFF
TRBV20-1	.	TRBJ2-3	CSARDVRDGVGTQYF
TRBV27	.	TRBJ1-1	CASSPFVGEWNTEAFF
TRBV13	medium-sized	TRBJ2-3	CASSQVKDTQYF
TRBV6-2/TRBV6-3	.	TRBJ1-1	CASSYSRQDFEAFF
TRBV28	.	TRBJ2-7	CASSSLGQASYEQYF
TRBV11-3	.	TRBJ2-5	CASSSRMGLAGGTQYF
TRBV20-1	.	TRBJ2-7	CSARDGIKSYEQYF
TRBV7-9	.	TRBJ2-1	CASSSGTGYNEQFF